Presented here are 15 T cell receptor beta chains from one specimen sequenced in a study of vaccination and CD4 T cells after COVID-19. No antigen is known for these receptors. The sample's treatment: roughly 10-day PBMC culture with coronavirus spike peptide pools or control peptides (ViraFEST assay). An Oncomine TCR Beta short-read assay was used to sequence the DNA from cultured CD4+ T cells. Each CDR3 protein is one row after TCRdb ran MiXCR on the PCR reads. The table includes several thousand distinct CDR3 sequences, under 60% detected once. What was sequenced was CD4+ T cells from blood, cultured in vitro. The receptors originated from a human donor who had recovered from COVID-19.

The gene calls are TRBV16 and TRBJ1-2, with D maybe TRBD1 (5 bases). This CDR3 contains 16 residues. Germline V gene sequence: CDR1 KGHSY, CDR2 FQNENV. V lost 0 bases and J lost 6, with 17 bases in between. CDR3 nucleotide sequence: TGTGCCAGCAGCCAATCCCCAAAGCCGGGGACGGATGGCTACACCTTC. This translates into CASSQSPKPGTDGYTF.

This clonotype was counted a few times. This rearrangement joins TRBV6-1 to TRBJ2-3, with TRBD2 identical over 9 bases. This CDR3 comprises 13 residues. Germline V gene lookup returns CDR1 MNHNS and CDR2 SASEGT. The V segment lost 6 bases and the J segment 5 bases; nucleotides outside the gene matches: 3. CDR3 loop: CASRTSGLDTQYF. The CDR3 region has the DNA TGTGCCAGCAGGACTAGCGGACTAGATACGCAGTATTTT.

The rearrangement links TRBV7-2 to TRBJ2-3; 10 bases align to TRBD1. CDR3 length equals 16 residues. With 5 bases clipped from V and 7 bases from J, the junction kept 12 bases outside the gene matches. Germline CDR1 SGHTA, CDR2 FQGNSA. The CDR3 DNA reads as TGTGCCAGCAGCCGAGGTGGGGGACAGGGGAGGAATACGCAGTATTTT. Its protein product is CASSRGGGQGRNTQYF. The whole variable domain, filled in from reference TRBV7-2 and TRBJ2-3, reads GAGVSQSPSNKVTEKGKDVELRCDPISGHTALYWYRQSLGQGLEFLIYFQGNSAPDKSGLPSDRFSAERTGGSVSTLTIQRTQQEDSAVYLCASSRGGGQGRNTQYFGPGTRLTVL.

V and J are TRBV7-9 and TRBJ1-2, with TRBD1 as a possible D gene (6 bases). The germline V gene has CDR1 SEHNR and CDR2 FQNEAQ (reference sequence). V lost 2 bases, J lost 0 bases, and 7 bases lay in between. This CDR3 is 14 amino acids long. The CDR3 DNA reads TGTGCCAGCAGCTTAAGACAGGCTAACTATGGCTACACCTTC. Its protein product is CASSLRQANYGYTF.

This clonotype was found a few times. V and J are TRBV20-1 and TRBJ1-5; D is undetermined. The CDR3 consists of 15 residues. V lost 0 bases, J lost 3 bases, and 12 bases lay in between. The germline gives CDR1 DFQATT, CDR2 SNEGSKA (reference sequence). In DNA, the CDR3 is TGCAGTGCTAGAGATCCTGGACCGGCCAATCAGCCCCAGCATTTT. Translating gives CSARDPGPANQPQHF.

This clonotype was seen a handful of times. This chain's CDR3 is CASSPDGVPNQPQHF. The DNA for the CDR3 is TGTGCCAGCAGCCCCGACGGGGTTCCCAATCAGCCCCAGCATTTT. The rearrangement links TRBV7-9 to TRBJ1-5; D uncertain. This CDR3 has 15 residues. Germline assignment: CDR1 SEHNR and CDR2 FQNEAQ (reference sequence). The V gene lost 5 bases and the J gene lost 3 bases, with 14 bases spanning the gap.

This clonotype was picked up a small number of times. The rearrangement uses TRBV19 and TRBJ1-6; the D gene is possibly TRBD1 (5 bases). CDR3 length: 15 residues. With 3 bases removed from V and 5 bases from J, the gap between germline ends came to 11 bases. CDR1 LNHDA and CDR2 SQIVND come from the germline V gene (reference sequence). DNA for the CDR3: TGTGCCAGTAGTATTGAAGGGGTTAATAATTCACCCCTCCACTTT. Its protein product is CASSIEGVNNSPLHF.

The chain is built from TRBV7-8 and TRBJ2-7; 11 bases are a match to TRBD2. Germline V gene data show CDR1 as SGHVS and CDR2 as FQNEAQ. The CDR3 is made up of 17 amino acids. Trimming removed 5 bases from V and 5 bases from J; junction bases left unmatched: 14. CDR3 coding DNA: TGTGCCAGCAGCCCCCCCCTGAGACTAGCGGGAAGAAACGAGCAGTACTTC. Encoded protein: CASSPPLRLAGRNEQYF.

This clonotype is classed as large (0.1 to 1%). This sequence joins TRBV11-3 and TRBJ2-4, with 11 positions matching TRBD1. The germline V gene has CDR1 SGHNT and CDR2 YENEEA. V dropped 4 bases and J dropped 3; count of bases not matched to a gene: 8. This CDR3 has 17 residues. CDR3 protein: CASSSRTGGYGKNIQYF. The CDR3 DNA sequence: TGTGCCAGCAGCTCCAGGACAGGGGGCTACGGCAAAAACATTCAGTACTTC.

The chain employs TRBV11-2 and TRBJ2-3; 10 bases match TRBD1. The CDR3 runs to 18 residues. The V and J ends lost 5 bases and 2 bases, in that order; junction bases with no gene match: 13. Germline assignment: CDR1 SGHAT and CDR2 FQNNGV. The CDR3 protein is CASSPLPKRQGATDTQYF. CDR3 bases: TGTGCCAGCAGCCCACTCCCTAAGAGACAGGGGGCCACAGATACGCAGTATTTT.

This rearrangement joins TRBV5-4 to TRBJ1-1, with 7 bases identical to TRBD1. Looked up from germline, CDR1 is SGHNT and CDR2 is YYREEE (reference sequence). This CDR3 contains 15 residues. The V and J ends lost 3 bases and 1 base, in that order; junction bases with no gene match: 6. The CDR3 loop reads CASSWGRGQNTEAFF. CDR3 nucleotide sequence: TGTGCCAGCAGCTGGGGTAGGGGGCAGAACACTGAAGCTTTCTTT.

V and J are TRBV30 and TRBJ2-3; maybe TRBD2 (5 bases). V gave up 3 bases and J gave up 1 base, with 11 bases separating them. The CDR3 spans 14 residues. Germline V gene sequence: CDR1 GTSNPN, CDR2 SVGIG (reference sequence). Here the CDR3 DNA reads TGTGCCTGGAGGACCGAGCGGCGCACAGATACGCAGTATTTT. This encodes CAWRTERRTDTQYF.

The chain recombines TRBV6-1 with TRBJ1-3; D is uncertain. The CDR3 is 13 amino acids. V gave up 4 bases and J gave up 1 base, with 5 bases separating them. Germline CDR1 and CDR2: MNHNS and SASEGT. This chain's CDR3 is CASSGQSGNTIYF. The DNA of the CDR3 is TGTGCCAGCAGTGGGCAATCTGGAAACACCATATATTTT.

This clonotype occurred a few times. The chain uses TRBV15 and TRBJ2-5; perhaps TRBD2 as D (6 bases). V lost 5 bases, J lost 4 bases, and 14 bases lay in between. The CDR3 is made up of 14 amino acids. CDR1 and CDR2 (germline): LNHNV, YYDKDF (reference sequence). CDR3 nucleotide sequence: TGTGCCACCAGCGGAGGGGTTTTTGGAGAGACCCAGTACTTC. Its protein product is CATSGGVFGETQYF.

This chain connects TRBV18 to TRBJ2-7; 12 bases are shared with TRBD1. The CDR3 extends over 14 amino acids. Trimming at V came to 3 bases and at J to 4 bases, leaving 1 base not matched to a gene. Germline loops: CDR1 KGHSH, CDR2 LQKENI. The CDR3 nucleotides are TGTGCCAGCTCACCGGGACAGGGGGCATACGAGCAGTACTTC. Translated: CASSPGQGAYEQYF.